These 29 T cell receptor beta chains were sequenced from one sample in a study of cytomegalovirus exposure and HLA in healthy donors. Amplification used 60 Vbeta primers and 13 Jbeta primers. Here immunoSEQ multiplex PCR was the method, and the copy in TCRdb shows in-frame clones only, minus some. The table lists around 64,000 clones, around 70% of them singletons. Input material: PBMCs. These receptors were obtained from a woman aged 25 to 39 in good health and CMV-seropositive.

V is TRBV6-5 and J is TRBJ1-1; no clear D. This CDR3 is 13 amino acids long. Per the germline V gene, CDR1 is MNHEY and CDR2 is SVGAGI. The V and J ends lost 0 bases and 5 bases respectively, with 7 bases between them. CDR3: CASSYSGKTEAFF. CDR3 sequence (DNA): TGTGCCAGCAGTTACTCCGGTAAAACTGAAGCTTTCTTT.

The chain joins TRBV6-5 to TRBJ2-7; unclear D gene. The V and J ends lost 4 bases and 12 bases respectively, with 16 bases between them. CDR1 is MNHEY, CDR2 SVGAGI, per germline. This CDR3 comprises 12 residues. The CDR3 sequence is CASSSLTLPPYF. CDR3 bases: TGTGCCAGCAGTTCCTTGACTCTACCTCCGTACTTC.

This chain uses TRBV4-3 with TRBJ1-3, with D hard to call. CDR3 size: 15 residues. Trimming removed 5 bases at V and 2 bases at J, with 13 bases between. Per the germline V gene, CDR1 is LGHNA and CDR2 is YSLEER. DNA of the CDR3: TGCGCCAGCAGCACTATTCAAGGAGCTGGAAACACCATATATTTT. Translation gives CASSTIQGAGNTIYF.

Concerning this clone: An end of the junction does not agree with germline; a read error may underlie this. This chain connects TRBV7-7 to TRBJ2-1, with 7 nucleotides matching TRBD2. The V gene's germline CDR1 is SSHAT and CDR2 FNYEAQ (reference sequence). This CDR3 has 14 amino acids. The CDR3 here is CASSTGLGENEQFF. The CDR3 nucleotides are TGTGCTAGCAGCACAGGACTAGGAGAGAATGAGCAGTTCTTC.

The chain combines TRBV18 with TRBJ1-1; 10 bases line up with TRBD1. V lost 4 bases and J lost 1; bases outside the gene matches: 6. Germline V lookup: CDR1 KGHSH, CDR2 LQKENI. The CDR3 is made up of 16 amino acids. CDR3 residues: CASSRQGARGNTEAFF. The CDR3 nucleotides read TGTGCCAGCTCACGACAGGGGGCAAGAGGGAACACTGAAGCTTTCTTT.

The V gene is TRBV30, the J gene TRBJ1-2; 8 bases are shared with TRBD1. Losses at the gene ends were 4 bases for V and 1 base for J; bases not matched to a gene: 11. The CDR3 length is 16 residues. Germline V lookup: CDR1 GTSNPN, CDR2 SVGIG (reference sequence). The CDR3 reads CAWTRATGAFNYGYTF. CDR3 in DNA: TGTGCCTGGACAAGGGCGACAGGGGCCTTTAACTATGGCTACACCTTC.

This clone showed up just once. The chain is built from TRBV30 and TRBJ1-5; 9 bases agree with TRBD1. CDR1 and CDR2 from the germline V gene are GTSNPN and SVGIG (reference sequence). The CDR3 contains 13 residues. Trimming cost V 7 bases and J 5 bases; bases outside gene matches: 6. The CDR3 DNA is TGTGCCTTTGCGGACAGGGGAGATCAGCCCCAGCATTTT. Amino acid sequence: CAFADRGDQPQHF.

V and J are TRBV6-5 and TRBJ1-6; D is possibly TRBD1 (6 bases). Germline-derived CDR1 and CDR2 are MNHEY and SVGAGI. The CDR3 covers 15 residues. Between the trimmed V and J ends, which lost 6 bases and 4 bases, there was a span of 13 bases. The CDR3 sequence is CASRRTDDYNSPLHF. The CDR3 nucleotides are TGTGCCAGCAGACGGACAGACGATTATAATTCACCCCTCCACTTT.

This clone was counted a few times. The same CDR3 can be traced to other DNA sequences in this sample. The chain is built from TRBV27 and TRBJ2-7; 8 bases line up with TRBD2. CDR3 size: 13 residues. V lost 3 bases, J lost 5 bases, and 3 bases stayed unmatched. From germline, CDR1 is MNHEY and CDR2 SMNVEV (reference sequence). CDR3 nucleotide sequence: TGTGCCAGCAGTTTGGCGGGAGGTAACGAGCAGTACTTC. Translated, it gives CASSLAGGNEQYF.

The chain couples TRBV28 to TRBJ2-1, with 12 bases lining up with TRBD2. The length of the CDR3 is 15 residues. V was pared by 6 bases and J by 6 bases, with 6 bases of the junction left unmatched. Germline V gene lookup returns CDR1 MDHEN and CDR2 SYDVKM. The CDR3 spells CASRETTSGGNEQFF. The CDR3 DNA follows: TGTGCCAGCAGGGAGACGACTAGCGGGGGCAATGAGCAGTTCTTC.

The table lists this clone with a count of one. The CDR3 DNA reads TGTGCCAGCAGCACTCGGACAGTCGAAGCTAACTATGGCTACACCTTC. It translates to CASSTRTVEANYGYTF. The chain recombines TRBV7-9 with TRBJ1-2; TRBD1 might be the D (6 bases). CDR1 and CDR2 (germline): SEHNR, FQNEAQ (reference sequence). This CDR3 spans 16 amino acids. Trimming pared 5 bases from V and 0 bases from J, leaving 16 bases between.

The V gene is TRBV5-6, the J gene TRBJ1-5; a possible D gene is TRBD1 (5 bases). This CDR3 contains 15 residues. V was trimmed by 1 base and J by 0 bases, leaving 8 bases between them. Germline V gene data show CDR1 as SGHDT and CDR2 as YYEEEE. The chain's CDR3 is CASSLHQGSNQPQHF. The CDR3 DNA reads TGTGCCAGCAGCTTGCACCAGGGTAGCAATCAGCCCCAGCATTTT.

V and J are TRBV7-2 and TRBJ1-1; 8 bases agree with TRBD1. Germline V gene data show CDR1 as SGHTA and CDR2 as FQGNSA. This CDR3 region has 13 residues. The junction had 3 bases not matched to a gene; V was cut back by 3 bases and J by 6 bases. The CDR3 DNA is TGTGCCAGCAGCTTCTCGACAGGGGCTGAAGCTTTCTTT. Amino acids: CASSFSTGAEAFF. Complete variable domain (other parts from reference TRBV7-2 and TRBJ1-1): GAGVSQSPSNKVTEKGKDVELRCDPISGHTALYWYRQSLGQGLEFLIYFQGNSAPDKSGLPSDRFSAERTGGSVSTLTIQRTQQEDSAVYLCASSFSTGAEAFFGQGTRLTVV.

The genes are TRBV6-5 and TRBJ2-2; D is possibly TRBD1 (6 bases). Trimming cost V 2 bases and J 6 bases, with 7 bases left between them. The CDR3 consists of 13 residues. Germline assignment: CDR1 MNHEY and CDR2 SVGAGI. CDR3: CASSYGGAGELFF. DNA of the CDR3: TGTGCCAGCAGTTACGGGGGCGCCGGGGAGCTGTTTTTT.

This clone was seen only a few times. The chain couples TRBV10-2 to TRBJ1-5; TRBD1 matches at 7 bases. The CDR3 extends over 13 amino acids. CDR1 and CDR2 (germline): WSHSY, SAAADI. V lost 6 bases and J lost 4; bases outside the gene matches: 3. CDR3: CASSLQGNQPQHF. CDR3 in DNA: TGCGCCAGCAGCTTACAGGGGAATCAGCCCCAGCATTTT.

The V gene is TRBV27, the J gene TRBJ2-4, with 10 bases aligning to TRBD2. Germline loops: CDR1 MNHEY, CDR2 SMNVEV (reference sequence). V was pared by 5 bases and J by 9 bases, with 7 bases of the junction left unmatched. The CDR3 runs 14 residues. The CDR3 region is CASSLAGDIGIQYF. The CDR3 nucleotides are TGTGCCAGCAGTCTAGCGGGAGATATCGGCATTCAGTACTTC.

The chain has TRBV16 and TRBJ2-7, with 7 bases that match TRBD1. V gave up 4 bases and J gave up 3 bases; unmatched junction bases: 12. The CDR3 totals 16 residues. CDR1 is KGHSY, CDR2 FQNENV, per germline. CDR3 DNA sequence: TGTGCCAGCAGCCCGAGGTCGGGACAGAATTACTACGAGCAGTACTTC. This encodes CASSPRSGQNYYEQYF.

The V call is TRBV5-6, the J call TRBJ2-7, with 8 bases aligning to TRBD2. The CDR3 length is 14 residues. V lost 4 bases and J lost 1; bases outside the gene matches: 4. Germline V CDR1 and CDR2: SGHDT, YYEEEE. DNA for the CDR3: TGTGCCAGCAGCCCGGGAGGGCAGTCCTACGAGCAGTACTTC. Residues: CASSPGGQSYEQYF.

The CDR3 loop is CARVLARNTCPRAEAFF. CDR3 sequence (DNA): TGTGCCAGGGTACTGGCCAGGAACACCTGTCCACGCGCTGAAGCTTTCTTT. This chain joins TRBV21-1 and TRBJ1-1; the table calls TRBD1, which could not be checked here. TRBV21-1 is a known pseudogene. The CDR3 is 17 amino acids.

V is TRBV5-4 and J is TRBJ2-7; D might be TRBD2 (6 bases). The germline V gene encodes CDR1 SGHNT and CDR2 YYREEE (reference sequence). V gave up 5 bases and J gave up 0 bases, with 12 bases separating them. This CDR3 is built from 14 residues. CDR3 DNA: TGTGCCAGCAGACGGGACTTCCACTCCTACGAGCAGTACTTC. This gives the protein CASRRDFHSYEQYF. Full variable domain (outside the CDR3, taken from reference TRBV5-4 and TRBJ2-7): ETGVTQSPTHLIKTRGQQVTLRCSSQSGHNTVSWYQQALGQGPQFIFQYYREEENGRGNFPPRFSGLQFPNYSSELNVNALELDDSALYLCASRRDFHSYEQYFGPGTRLTVT.

The chain combines TRBV7-6 with TRBJ2-7; weak D call: TRBD1 (5 bases). This CDR3 contains 15 residues. V was pared by 5 bases and J by 3 bases, with 17 bases between. From germline, CDR1 is SGHVS and CDR2 FNYEAQ. CDR3 protein: CASSAGSAAIYEQYF. CDR3 nucleotide sequence: TGTGCCAGCAGCGCAGGGTCGGCAGCTATCTACGAGCAGTACTTC.

The chain combines TRBV4-3 with TRBJ2-1; 11 nucleotides agree with TRBD2. CDR3 length: 15 amino acids. CDR1 is LGHNA and CDR2 is YSLEER in the germline V gene. The trim removed 4 bases at V and 4 bases at J, leaving 3 bases unmatched. The CDR3 sequence: CASSPTSGTYNEQFF. CDR3 DNA: TGCGCCAGCAGCCCGACTAGCGGGACTTACAATGAGCAGTTCTTC.

This clone has a handful of counts. The CDR3 loop reads CASKEWDTNEKLFF. DNA of the CDR3: TGTGCCAGCAAAGAATGGGACACCAATGAAAAACTGTTTTTT. The chain carries TRBV2 and TRBJ1-4; TRBD1 might be the D (6 bases). This CDR3 region has 14 residues. CDR1 is SNHLY, CDR2 FYNNEI, per germline. Deletions cut 7 bases from V and 5 bases from J, with 14 bases between.

The chain combines TRBV28 with TRBJ2-3, with D possibly matching TRBD1 (5 bases). This CDR3 has 12 amino acids. The germline V gene has CDR1 MDHEN and CDR2 SYDVKM. The CDR3 sequence is CVSGRGTDTQYF. The CDR3 nucleotides are TGTGTCTCGGGCAGGGGCACAGATACGCAGTATTTT.

The chain employs TRBV6-5 and TRBJ1-2; D possibly corresponds to TRBD1 (6 bases). The CDR3 sequence is 15 residues long. Germline V lookup: CDR1 MNHEY, CDR2 SVGAGI. V was cut by 0 bases and J by 6 bases, with 14 bases left in between. The CDR3 DNA is TGTGCCAGCAGTTACTCGATCCAGGGGTCCAATGGCTACACCTTC. Residues: CASSYSIQGSNGYTF.

V gene TRBV6-1 combines with J gene TRBJ1-1, with 8 positions matching TRBD1. The germline gives CDR1 MNHNS, CDR2 SASEGT. J gave up 5 bases and V 4 bases, and 6 bases lay outside the gene matches. This CDR3 is built from 14 residues. This chain's CDR3 is CASSGGTGGTEAFF. In DNA, the CDR3 is TGTGCCAGCAGTGGAGGGACAGGAGGGACTGAAGCTTTCTTT.

V usage is TRBV29-1 and J usage is TRBJ2-3, with D tentatively TRBD1 (5 bases). Germline CDR1 SQVTM, CDR2 ANQGSEA. CDR3 size: 15 residues. V lost 8 bases and J 0 bases, leaving 18 bases between the germline ends. The CDR3 sequence is CSSTKGQISTDTQYF. The CDR3 region has the DNA TGCAGCTCCACAAAAGGACAAATTAGCACAGATACGCAGTATTTT.

The chain is built from TRBV27 and TRBJ2-5, with 7 bases aligning to TRBD2. The CDR3 is 12 amino acids. Losses at the gene ends were 6 bases for V and 6 bases for J; bases not matched to a gene: 4. The germline V gene has CDR1 MNHEY and CDR2 SMNVEV (reference sequence). The CDR3 DNA reads TGTGCCAGCAGCGAGCGGGGTCAGACCCAGTACTTC. Translation: CASSERGQTQYF.

The chain couples TRBV30 to TRBJ1-1; 8 bases are a match to TRBD1. Trimming took 3 bases from V and 1 from J; bases not matched to a gene: 7. The CDR3 is 15 amino acids. The V gene's germline CDR1 is GTSNPN and CDR2 SVGIG (reference sequence). The CDR3 loop is CAWRPPGQANTEAFF. CDR3 DNA: TGTGCCTGGAGGCCACCGGGACAGGCGAACACTGAAGCTTTCTTT.